The 30 T cell receptor beta chains in this list originate from one sample, sequenced in a study of graft-versus-host responses after intestinal transplantation. Lymphocytes from graft epithelium and lamina propria were isolated. Some clones are missing from TCRdb's copy, which holds only in-frame ones; the method was immunoSEQ multiplex PCR. The sample lists around 1,800 clones, almost 90% occurring once. This specimen was ileum tissue, taken 350 to 400 days after intestinal transplantation. The receptors were sampled from a human patient who received an intestinal transplant, so some T cells may come from the graft donor.

V is TRBV6-5 and J is TRBJ2-2; D remains unclear. V lost 2 bases and J lost 6, with 4 bases in between. This CDR3 is 12 amino acids long. CDR1 is MNHEY and CDR2 is SVGAGI in the germline V gene. Here the CDR3 reads CASSYGAGELFF. DNA for the CDR3: TGTGCCAGCAGTTACGGGGCCGGGGAGCTGTTTTTT.

The chain has TRBV6-5 and TRBJ1-2, with D uncertain. Trimming cost V 6 bases and J 4 bases, with 12 bases left between them. The germline CDR1 and CDR2 sequences are MNHEY and SVGAGI. The length of the CDR3 is 13 residues. The CDR3 region is CASRESETYGYTF. Written as DNA, the CDR3 is TGTGCCAGCAGGGAGTCAGAGACCTATGGCTACACCTTC.

The J gene is TRBJ1-2, the V gene TRBV2, with D unclear. Per the germline V gene, CDR1 is SNHLY and CDR2 is FYNNEI. Trimming removed 7 bases from V and 4 bases from J, with 10 bases in between. The CDR3 runs to 12 residues. As DNA, the CDR3 is TGTGCCAGCATTCAGAACCTCTATGGCTACACCTTC. It yields the protein CASIQNLYGYTF.

The gene calls are TRBV5-4 and TRBJ2-6; D uncertain. V was cut by 7 bases and J by 5 bases, with 25 bases left in between. The CDR3 covers 18 residues. In germline, CDR1 is SGHNT, CDR2 YYREEE (reference sequence). The CDR3 region is CASFSLVPRQSRANVLTF. The CDR3 region has the DNA TGTGCCAGCTTTAGCCTCGTACCCAGACAAAGTCGGGCCAACGTCCTGACTTTC.

The gene calls are TRBV5-4 and TRBJ2-3; D is tentatively TRBD1 or TRBD2 (7 bases each). V lost 0 bases, J lost 5 bases, and 10 bases lay in between. Germline V gene data show CDR1 as SGHNT and CDR2 as YYREEE (reference sequence). The CDR3 contains 14 residues. The DNA for the CDR3 is TGTGCCAGCAGCTTGGCAGGGGGGGGAGATACGCAGTATTTT. Translating gives CASSLAGGGDTQYF. Looking up the rest from reference TRBV5-4 and TRBJ2-3 gives the full variable domain: ETGVTQSPTHLIKTRGQQVTLRCSSQSGHNTVSWYQQALGQGPQFIFQYYREEENGRGNFPPRFSGLQFPNYSSELNVNALELDDSALYLCASSLAGGGDTQYFGPGTRLTVL.

This chain joins TRBV9 and TRBJ2-5; D is possibly TRBD1 or TRBD2 (5 bases each). The CDR3 sequence is 13 residues long. V gave up 2 bases and J gave up 8 bases, with 13 bases separating them. CDR1 is SGDLS and CDR2 is YYNGEE in the germline V gene. Here the CDR3 reads CASSVGPQGTQYF. The CDR3, as DNA: TGTGCCAGCAGCGTGGGACCCCAGGGTACCCAGTACTTC. The full variable domain, rest sourced from reference TRBV9 and TRBJ2-5, is DSGVTQTPKHLITATGQRVTLRCSPRSGDLSVYWYQQSLDQGLQFLIQYYNGEERAKGNILERFSAQQFPDLHSELNLSSLELGDSALYFCASSVGPQGTQYFGPGTRLLVL.

Here the CDR3 reads CASSIGRDLQFF. The CDR3 region has the DNA TGTGCCAGTAGTATAGGCCGGGACTTGCAGTTCTTC. This sequence joins TRBV19 and TRBJ2-1; maybe TRBD2 (6 bases). V shed 1 base and J shed 12 bases, with 10 bases lying between them. This CDR3 has 12 residues. Germline V lookup: CDR1 LNHDA, CDR2 SQIVND (reference sequence).

The J gene is TRBJ1-1, the V gene TRBV29-1; D is uncertain. CDR1 and CDR2 from the germline V gene are SQVTM and ANQGSEA. The CDR3 loop spans 13 amino acids. The V and J ends lost 7 bases and 0 bases respectively, with 12 bases between them. CDR3 coding DNA: TGCAGCGCCCGAGGTTATTTGAACACTGAAGCTTTCTTT. Translating gives CSARGYLNTEAFF.

The rearrangement links TRBV6-4 to TRBJ1-3; no reliable D call. V shed 5 bases and J shed 0 bases, with 14 bases lying between them. The germline V gene encodes CDR1 MRHNA and CDR2 SNTAGT. CDR3 length: 16 amino acids. The CDR3 sequence is CASSYVPPSSGNTIYF. The CDR3 nucleotides are TGTGCCAGCAGTTACGTCCCACCGAGCTCTGGAAACACCATATATTTT.

The J gene is TRBJ2-7, the V gene TRBV11-2, with 8 nucleotides matching TRBD1. Germline assignment: CDR1 SGHAT and CDR2 FQNNGV. The trim removed 1 base at V and 4 bases at J, leaving 6 bases unmatched. This CDR3 spans 15 amino acids. This chain's CDR3 is CASSLGAGGGYEQYF. CDR3 nucleotide sequence: TGTGCCAGCAGCTTAGGGGCAGGGGGCGGTTACGAGCAGTACTTC.

This clone has a handful of counts. The V call is TRBV19, the J call TRBJ2-3; a possible D gene is TRBD2 (6 bases). Germline V gene data show CDR1 as LNHDA and CDR2 as SQIVND (reference sequence). Trimming removed 2 bases at V and 2 bases at J, with 11 bases between. CDR3 length equals 15 residues. The CDR3 DNA follows: TGTGCCAGTAGTATATACGCGGGACCCACAGATACGCAGTATTTT. This encodes CASSIYAGPTDTQYF.

The V and J genes are TRBV5-1 and TRBJ2-2; 7 bases are shared with TRBD1. This CDR3 comprises 15 residues. With V trimmed by 4 bases and J by 2 bases, 5 bases remained unmatched. Germline assignment: CDR1 SGHRS and CDR2 YFSETQ. The CDR3 DNA is TGCGCCAGCAGCCGGGACAGCCCCAACACCGGGGAGCTGTTTTTT. Its protein is CASSRDSPNTGELFF.

V gene TRBV5-1 combines with J gene TRBJ2-7; D is unresolved. CDR1 is SGHRS and CDR2 is YFSETQ in the germline V gene. The CDR3 loop spans 14 amino acids. Trimming left V 0 bases short and J 2 bases short, with 9 bases between. The CDR3 coding sequence is TGCGCCAGCAGCTTGGCCGTGGGGACCTACGAGCAGTACTTC. Translation gives CASSLAVGTYEQYF.

This sequence joins TRBV21-1 and TRBJ2-7. TRBV21-1 is a documented pseudogene. The CDR3 is 16 residues long. CDR3 loop: CASRSPLLHVLDEQYF. The CDR3 bases are TGTGCCAGCAGAAGTCCTTTGCTACACGTGTTAGACGAGCAGTACTTC.

A note on this clone: An end of the junction does not agree with germline; a read error may underlie this. The V gene is TRBV5-1, the J gene TRBJ2-2; 9 nucleotides agree with TRBD2. CDR1 is SGHRS and CDR2 is YFSETQ in the germline V gene. The CDR3 consists of 18 residues. The CDR3 DNA reads as TGCGCCAGCAGCTTGGGAGAGGGCGTTAGCGGGAGACCCGGGGAGCCGTTTTTT. Encoded protein: CASSLGEGVSGRPGEPFF.

This clone was counted between two and nine times. The chain couples TRBV7-9 to TRBJ2-7; possibly TRBD2 for D (7 bases). Trimming cost V 4 bases and J 2 bases, with 24 bases left between them. CDR1 and CDR2 from the germline V gene are SEHNR and FQNEAQ (reference sequence). The length of the CDR3 is 18 residues. CDR3 coding DNA: TGTGCCAGCAGCTCCTCTGGGGGGGCGGGAGTCCCTACCTACGAGCAGTACTTC. As protein: CASSSSGGAGVPTYEQYF. Complete variable domain (other parts from reference TRBV7-9 and TRBJ2-7): DTGVSQNPRHKITKRGQNVTFRCDPISEHNRLYWYRQTLGQGPEFLTYFQNEAQLEKSRLLSDRFSAERPKGSFSTLEIQRTEQGDSAMYLCASSSSGGAGVPTYEQYFGPGTRLTVT.

The chain combines TRBV6-5 with TRBJ1-2, with a tentative D call TRBD1 (6 bases). The CDR3 sequence is 14 residues long. Trimming removed 11 bases at V and 8 bases at J, with 24 bases between. Germline lookup yields CDR1 MNHEY and CDR2 SVGAGI. The CDR3 DNA reads as TGTGCCCGAGACCGGGGACACCTCCACGGAGGCTACACCTTC. It translates to CARDRGHLHGGYTF.

With regard to this clone: This CDR3 fails to terminate in the conserved phenylalanine or tryptophan, so it likely reflects a read error. This rearrangement joins TRBV19 to TRBJ1-2; D unclear. The germline gives CDR1 LNHDA, CDR2 SQIVND (reference sequence). Trimming took off 5 bases at V and 4 bases at J, with 23 bases between the two ends. The CDR3 covers 17 residues. CDR3 in amino acids: CASSWDMANRKTYGYTL. CDR3 coding DNA: TGTGCCAGTAGTTGGGATATGGCAAATCGAAAGACCTATGGCTACACCTTA.

The chain combines TRBV18 with TRBJ2-5, with D maybe TRBD2 (5 bases). V was clipped by 3 bases and J by 2 bases, with 7 bases between them. There are 13 residues in the CDR3. Germline values: CDR1 KGHSH, CDR2 LQKENI. Here the CDR3 reads CASSPGEQETQYF. The CDR3 bases are TGTGCCAGCTCACCGGGAGAACAAGAGACCCAGTACTTC.

The chain combines TRBV19 with TRBJ2-7, with D perhaps matching TRBD1 or TRBD2 (6 bases each). V gave up 3 bases and J gave up 3 bases, with 15 bases separating them. Germline V lookup: CDR1 LNHDA, CDR2 SQIVND (reference sequence). The CDR3 is 15 residues long. In nucleotides, the CDR3 is TGTGCCAGTAGTATCGGGGGCCCGGGAAACTACGAGCAGTACTTC. As protein: CASSIGGPGNYEQYF. The full variable domain, rest sourced from reference TRBV19 and TRBJ2-7, is DGGITQSPKYLFRKEGQNVTLSCEQNLNHDAMYWYRQDPGQGLRLIYYSQIVNDFQKGDIAEGYSVSREKKESFPLTVTSAQKNPTAFYLCASSIGGPGNYEQYFGPGTRLTVT.

The chain carries TRBV18 and TRBJ2-3, with 7 bases lining up with TRBD2. The V segment lost 3 bases and the J segment 0 bases; nucleotides outside the gene matches: 12. The CDR3 extends over 18 amino acids. CDR1 and CDR2 (germline): KGHSH, LQKENI. The CDR3 sequence is CASSPYSSGVTSTDTQYF. Here the CDR3 DNA reads TGTGCCAGCTCACCGTATTCGAGCGGGGTGACTAGCACAGATACGCAGTATTTT.

This sequence joins TRBV5-1 and TRBJ2-1, with D uncertain. The CDR3 loop spans 14 amino acids. The germline gives CDR1 SGHRS, CDR2 YFSETQ. The V end was cut by 0 bases, the J end by 2 bases, with 6 bases between. This CDR3 is CASSLGGPYNEQFF. The CDR3 bases are TGCGCCAGCAGCTTGGGCGGACCCTACAATGAGCAGTTCTTC. Combining the CDR3 with reference TRBV5-1 and TRBJ2-1 gives the whole variable domain KAGVTQTPRYLIKTRGQQVTLSCSPISGHRSVSWYQQTPGQGLQFLFEYFSETQRNKGNFPGRFSGRQFSNSRSEMNVSTLELGDSALYLCASSLGGPYNEQFFGPGTRLTVL.

The chain combines TRBV6-4 with TRBJ2-2; D possibly corresponds to TRBD2 (6 bases). V lost 3 bases and J 8 bases, leaving 13 bases between the germline ends. Germline CDR1 reads MRHNA; CDR2 reads SNTAGT. CDR3 length: 14 residues. DNA for the CDR3: TGTGCCAGCAGTGAATTATCGGGAGCAGGGGAGCTGTTTTTT. Amino acid sequence: CASSELSGAGELFF.

This clone was observed a single time. V is TRBV6-1 and J is TRBJ2-6; TRBD2 aligns across 10 bases. The CDR3 totals 16 residues. Germline CDR1 MNHNS, CDR2 SASEGT. With 4 bases clipped from V and 0 bases from J, the junction kept 0 bases outside the gene matches. The CDR3 protein is CASSGTSGSGANVLTF. The CDR3, as DNA: TGTGCCAGCAGTGGGACTAGCGGCTCTGGGGCCAACGTCCTGACTTTC.

This sequence joins TRBV7-6 and TRBJ2-3; 8 bases line up with TRBD1. CDR1 and CDR2 from the germline V gene are SGHVS and FNYEAQ. This CDR3 comprises 15 residues. V lost 1 base, J lost 5 bases, and 5 bases stayed unmatched. CDR3 sequence (DNA): TGTGCCAGCAGCTTAGGTGGACAGGGAATAGATACGCAGTATTTT. The encoded protein is CASSLGGQGIDTQYF.

This chain connects TRBV4-3 to TRBJ2-7; tentatively, D is TRBD2 (6 bases). The CDR3 contains 16 residues. V lost 2 bases and J 2 bases, leaving 16 bases between the germline ends. Germline assignment: CDR1 LGHNA and CDR2 YSLEER. This chain's CDR3 is CASSQIVADLPYEQYF. CDR3 sequence (DNA): TGCGCCAGCAGCCAAATAGTAGCGGATCTCCCCTACGAGCAGTACTTC.

The genes are TRBV4-3 and TRBJ1-2; D possibly corresponds to TRBD1 (6 bases). V lost 1 base to trimming and J lost 4 bases, with 13 bases between them. This CDR3 has 15 residues. CDR1 and CDR2 from the germline V gene are LGHNA and YSLEER. DNA for the CDR3: TGCGCCAGCAGCCAAGTTCTCAGGGGACCCTATGGCTACACCTTC. Protein: CASSQVLRGPYGYTF.

This sequence joins TRBV6-4 and TRBJ1-1; D unresolved. The CDR3 is 11 amino acids. Germline V lookup: CDR1 MRHNA, CDR2 SNTAGT. V was shortened by 4 bases and J by 12 bases, with 12 bases between the two germline ends. Here the CDR3 reads CASSGQLRPFF. The CDR3 DNA sequence: TGTGCCAGCAGTGGGCAGTTGCGTCCTTTCTTT.

The chain carries TRBV30 and TRBJ2-7; D assignment may be TRBD1 or TRBD2 (6 bases each). The CDR3 sequence is 17 residues long. Germline V CDR1 and CDR2: GTSNPN, SVGIG (reference sequence). Trimming left V 2 bases short and J 3 bases short, with 23 bases between. In DNA, the CDR3 is TGTGCCTGGAGTAAAAAAGGGGGGAACCCCACGTTCTACGAGCAGTACTTC. It codes for CAWSKKGGNPTFYEQYF.

V and J are TRBV11-2 and TRBJ2-3, with a tentative D call TRBD1 (6 bases). Germline V gene data show CDR1 as SGHAT and CDR2 as FQNNGV. The CDR3 sequence is 15 residues long. Trimming took 4 bases from V and 3 from J, leaving 14 bases between them. The CDR3 loop is CASSSYRVGTDTQYF. The DNA for the CDR3 is TGTGCCAGCAGCTCCTACAGGGTGGGGACAGATACGCAGTATTTT.